This T cell receptor (beta chain) is drawn from a study of T-cell reconstitution after alpha-beta-depleted transplantation in children. This clonotype has a count of ten or more. No antigen is known for it. Study observations and caveats: Some patients owed their high day-60 TCRbeta diversity to surviving recipient T cells and thymic progenitors.

During its preparation, the TCRbeta library received unique molecular identifiers. TCRdb fed the PCR reads into MiXCR, producing one record per CDR3 protein. The table lists tens of thousands of distinct CDR3 sequences, around a tenth of them singletons. Germline V gives CDR1 SGHTA, CDR2 FQGNSA. The V gene lost 4 bases and the J gene lost 5 bases, with 8 bases spanning the gap. There are 13 residues in the CDR3. This clonotype was obtained from a male patient aged 2 to 10 who had a stem cell transplant for chronic granulomatous disease, so the T cells may come from the graft donor. This sample comprised PBMCs, mostly from graft donor cells, obtained 60 days after TCRalphabeta/CD19-depleted stem cell transplant. The chain uses TRBV7-2 and TRBJ1-4; D is perhaps TRBD1 (5 bases). The CDR3 region is CASSSRDNEKLFF. The CDR3 nucleotides read TGTGCCAGCAGCTCCAGGGACAATGAAAAACTGTTTTTT.